One sample yielded the 24 T cell receptor beta chains listed below, sequenced in a study of cytomegalovirus exposure and HLA in healthy donors. The PCR made use of 60 Vbeta and 13 Jbeta primers. Clones were read by immunoSEQ multiplex PCR, and TCRdb kept only the in-frame ones, dropping some. The sample includes fewer than 120,000 clones, roughly 78% seen only once; the top ten take around 1.3%. The source material was PBMCs. The receptors derive from a woman aged 25 to 45 in good health and CMV-seronegative.

The table lists this clone with a few counts. The chain has TRBV2 and TRBJ1-1; no reliable D call. CDR1 SNHLY and CDR2 FYNNEI come from the germline V gene. This CDR3 is built from 14 residues. Trimming took 6 bases from V and 0 from J, leaving 11 bases between them. DNA for the CDR3: TGTGCCAGCAGCGGTGTTCTCATGAACACTGAAGCTTTCTTT. It codes for CASSGVLMNTEAFF.

The genes are TRBV20-1 and TRBJ2-7, with D maybe TRBD2 (5 bases). Looked up from germline, CDR1 is DFQATT and CDR2 is SNEGSKA (reference sequence). The CDR3 contains 10 residues. The ends were cut back, 4 bases at V and 5 bases at J, with 6 bases in the middle. The CDR3 DNA follows: TGCAGTGCTACGGGGAACGAGCAGTACTTC. Residues: CSATGNEQYF.

The chain carries TRBV6-1 and TRBJ2-7, with 11 bases fitting TRBD2. Germline V lookup: CDR1 MNHNS, CDR2 SASEGT. The CDR3 consists of 15 residues. V gave up 3 bases and J gave up 2 bases; unmatched junction bases: 3. As DNA, the CDR3 is TGTGCCAGCAGTGAGGGACTAGCGGTTACCTACGAGCAGTACTTC. Its translation: CASSEGLAVTYEQYF.

This clone was observed once. This chain joins TRBV5-6 and TRBJ1-2; 8 bases are a match to TRBD1. Germline CDR1 is SGHDT and CDR2 is YYEEEE. The CDR3 sequence is 14 residues long. V gave up 0 bases and J gave up 4 bases; unmatched junction bases: 2. The CDR3 sequence: CASSLGQGSYGYTF. The CDR3 nucleotides read TGTGCCAGCAGCTTGGGACAGGGGAGCTATGGCTACACCTTC.

Note on this clone: Distinct nucleotide sequences in the sample also encode this CDR3. V gene TRBV6-1 combines with J gene TRBJ2-3, with D possibly TRBD2 on 5 matching bases. This CDR3 contains 14 residues. Trimming left V 6 bases short and J 2 bases short, with 12 bases between. Germline assignment: CDR1 MNHNS and CDR2 SASEGT. In DNA form, the CDR3 reads TGTGCCAGCAGAGGTGACTACCACACAGATACGCAGTATTTT. It codes for CASRGDYHTDTQYF.

The chain combines TRBV30 with TRBJ2-5, with D perhaps TRBD2 (5 bases). The germline CDR1 and CDR2 sequences are GTSNPN and SVGIG (reference sequence). Trimming took 8 bases from V and 5 from J, leaving 18 bases between them. This CDR3 has 13 amino acids. The CDR3 DNA follows: TGTGCCGCCCAGCGGCCAAATGGGGAGACCCAGTACTTC. Its translation is CAAQRPNGETQYF.

This chain joins TRBV19 and TRBJ1-2; 7 nucleotides line up with TRBD1. The germline V gene has CDR1 LNHDA and CDR2 SQIVND (reference sequence). V was clipped by 0 bases and J by 9 bases; unmatched bases: 7. This CDR3 is built from 14 residues. The CDR3 is CASSIDLRGGSYTF. In DNA form, the CDR3 reads TGTGCCAGTAGTATAGATCTGAGAGGGGGCAGCTACACCTTC.

In the case of this clone: Other DNA sequences within the sample encode an identical CDR3. This chain links TRBV9 with TRBJ1-1, with 7 bases that match TRBD1. Trimming cost V 0 bases and J 3 bases; bases outside gene matches: 2. The V gene's germline CDR1 is SGDLS and CDR2 YYNGEE. The CDR3 is 14 amino acids. The CDR3 DNA follows: TGTGCCAGCAGCGTAGGGCAGGGGGACACTGAAGCTTTCTTT. It yields the protein CASSVGQGDTEAFF. The full variable domain, completed using reference TRBV9 and TRBJ1-1, is DSGVTQTPKHLITATGQRVTLRCSPRSGDLSVYWYQQSLDQGLQFLIQYYNGEERAKGNILERFSAQQFPDLHSELNLSSLELGDSALYFCASSVGQGDTEAFFGQGTRLTVV.

This rearrangement joins TRBV11-3 to TRBJ2-2; D remains unclear. Germline CDR1 reads SGHNT; CDR2 reads YENEEA. The CDR3 is 13 residues long. V was clipped by 6 bases and J by 7 bases, with 12 bases between them. The CDR3 DNA sequence: TGTGCCAGCAGGGAACCGCGCGGCGGGGAGCTGTTTTTT. Encoded protein: CASREPRGGELFF.

The J gene is TRBJ2-7, the V gene TRBV28, with a possible D match to TRBD2 (5 bases). The CDR3 totals 12 residues. Trimming cost V 5 bases and J 7 bases, with 12 bases left between them. From germline, CDR1 is MDHEN and CDR2 SYDVKM. In nucleotides, the CDR3 is TGTGCCAGCAGTGCGGCGAGGGCGGAGCAGTACTTC. Amino acids: CASSAARAEQYF.

J is TRBJ1-5 and V is TRBV10-2, with TRBD1 as a possible D gene (5 bases). Germline CDR1 WSHSY, CDR2 SAAADI. Trimming shortened V by 5 bases and J by 7 bases, and 12 bases separated the two germline ends. The length of the CDR3 is 13 residues. The CDR3 spells CASSTGGIQPQHF. CDR3 DNA sequence: TGCGCCAGCAGTACAGGTGGAATACAGCCCCAGCATTTT.

The rearrangement uses TRBV9 and TRBJ1-1, with 7 bases that match TRBD1. V trimming: 3 bases; J trimming: 4 bases; junction bases outside the gene matches: 6. Germline CDR1 SGDLS, CDR2 YYNGEE. This CDR3 is built from 14 residues. CDR3 bases: TGTGCCAGCAGCGACGAAGGGGGCGGCACTGAAGCTTTCTTT. The encoded protein is CASSDEGGGTEAFF.

The chain links TRBV7-8 to TRBJ2-7; 10 bases match TRBD1. Germline assignment: CDR1 SGHVS and CDR2 FQNEAQ. Losses at the gene ends were 5 bases for V and 1 base for J; bases not matched to a gene: 5. The CDR3 spans 15 residues. For the CDR3, the DNA is TGTGCCAGCAGCCGTGGACAGGGGGAATCCTACGAGCAGTACTTC. Its protein product is CASSRGQGESYEQYF.

The chain has TRBV6-1 and TRBJ2-7; possible D gene TRBD2, 5 bases. Trimming left V 10 bases short and J 1 base short, with 17 bases between. From germline, CDR1 is MNHNS and CDR2 SASEGT. The length of the CDR3 is 14 residues. In nucleotides, the CDR3 is TGTGCCATTCTCCCGGGGTACGCGTCCTACGAGCAGTACTTC. It encodes CAILPGYASYEQYF.

The chain is built from TRBV7-9 and TRBJ2-7, with 13 bases that match TRBD2. CDR3 length equals 17 residues. CDR1 is SEHNR, CDR2 FQNEAQ, per germline (reference sequence). J lost 4 bases, V lost 5 bases, and 11 bases had no gene match. CDR3 protein: CASSGGTSGDQWYEQYF. CDR3 sequence (DNA): TGTGCCAGCAGCGGAGGGACTAGCGGGGACCAATGGTACGAGCAGTACTTC.

Notes on this clone: The DNA is left out, because the CDR3 cannot be placed on it with certainty; the CDR3 is given as TCRdb lists it. The CDR3 loop is CASSTSGLSYGYTF. This chain joins TRBV28 and TRBJ1-2. Termini included, the CDR3 measures 14 amino acids. Per germline, CDR1 MDHEN and CDR2 SYDVKM.

The chain carries TRBV4-3 and TRBJ2-3, with 7 bases lining up with TRBD2. In germline, CDR1 is LGHNA, CDR2 YSLEER. The junction had 10 bases not matched to a gene; V was cut back by 1 base and J by 3 bases. The CDR3 loop spans 17 amino acids. This chain's CDR3 is CASSQGGGPRATDTQYF. In DNA, the CDR3 is TGCGCCAGCAGCCAAGGGGGGGGACCGAGGGCTACAGATACGCAGTATTTT.

This clone has more than one count but fewer than ten. The chain carries TRBV6-4 and TRBJ2-5; 7 bases are shared with TRBD1. The CDR3 contains 16 residues. V was clipped by 3 bases and J by 5 bases; unmatched bases: 12. Germline assignment: CDR1 MRHNA and CDR2 SNTAGT. The CDR3 sequence: CASSERGHEGPETQYF. The CDR3 bases are TGTGCCAGCAGTGAGAGGGGGCATGAGGGGCCGGAGACCCAGTACTTC.

This chain connects TRBV28 to TRBJ2-1; TRBD2 is a possible D gene (5 bases). The CDR3 spans 13 residues. The V end lost 2 bases, the J end lost 5 bases, and 7 bases lay between the germline ends. Germline values: CDR1 MDHEN, CDR2 SYDVKM. The CDR3 sequence: CASSLPGNNEQFF. The CDR3 DNA reads TGTGCCAGCAGTTTACCCGGGAACAATGAGCAGTTCTTC.

V and J are TRBV2 and TRBJ1-6; maybe TRBD1 (6 bases). Germline CDR1 and CDR2: SNHLY and FYNNEI. This CDR3 is built from 15 residues. Trimming left V 2 bases short and J 6 bases short, with 11 bases between. In DNA, the CDR3 is TGTGCCAGCAGTGAAACGTTAGGGGGTAATTCACCCCTCCACTTT. Protein sequence: CASSETLGGNSPLHF.

The chain has TRBV5-1 and TRBJ2-1; D is unclear. Trimming cost V 2 bases and J 0 bases, with 6 bases left between them. Germline V CDR1 and CDR2: SGHRS, YFSETQ. The length of the CDR3 is 14 residues. CDR3 region: CASSLLDSYNEQFF. For the CDR3, the DNA is TGCGCCAGCAGCTTACTCGACTCCTACAATGAGCAGTTCTTC. Using reference TRBV5-1 and TRBJ2-1 for the parts outside the CDR3, the full variable domain is KAGVTQTPRYLIKTRGQQVTLSCSPISGHRSVSWYQQTPGQGLQFLFEYFSETQRNKGNFPGRFSGRQFSNSRSEMNVSTLELGDSALYLCASSLLDSYNEQFFGPGTRLTVL.

The V and J genes are TRBV19 and TRBJ2-1; TRBD1 matches at 8 bases. CDR3 length: 14 amino acids. CDR1 is LNHDA, CDR2 SQIVND, per germline (reference sequence). The trim removed 6 bases at V and 6 bases at J, leaving 7 bases unmatched. CDR3 loop: CASSKGQVGNEQFF. The CDR3 DNA is TGTGCCAGTAGCAAGGGACAGGTTGGCAATGAGCAGTTCTTC.

This chain joins TRBV18 and TRBJ2-1; 9 nucleotides align to TRBD2. The CDR3 consists of 14 residues. Germline V gene lookup returns CDR1 KGHSH and CDR2 LQKENI. The V segment lost 2 bases and the J segment 8 bases; nucleotides outside the gene matches: 4. CDR3: CASSPRTSADEQFF. The CDR3 coding sequence is TGTGCCAGCTCACCAAGGACTAGCGCCGATGAGCAGTTCTTC.

This rearrangement joins TRBV6-5 to TRBJ1-2, with TRBD1 matching over 8 bases. Trimming took 0 bases from V and 2 from J; bases not matched to a gene: 5. CDR3 length: 16 residues. CDR1 and CDR2 from the germline V gene are MNHEY and SVGAGI. The CDR3 loop reads CASSYSTGEMNYGYTF. The CDR3 DNA follows: TGTGCCAGCAGTTACTCGACAGGGGAGATGAACTATGGCTACACCTTC.